The text below deals with one T cell receptor (beta chain). What it binds is not known. V was cut by 4 bases and J by 7 bases, with 23 bases left in between. This CDR3 region has 17 residues. Germline CDR1 and CDR2: SGDLS and YYNGEE. These newly diagnosed stage II-IVA oral cavity squamous cell carcinoma patients had no prior systemic or radiation treatment. The patients had HPV-negative, locally advanced oral cavity squamous cell carcinoma. The protocol was immunoSEQ multiplex PCR, while the TCRdb copy is restricted to in-frame clones and leaves out a portion. The table shows 15,000 to 20,000 clones, with approximately 70% occurring only once. This sample was included in a study of neoadjuvant anti-PD-1 for oral cavity cancer. Overall study context: Patients without progression received a fourth nivolumab dose around day 43, then surgical resection on days 50-56. Study-level points and caveats: With three patients per group, TCR findings need larger cohorts.

This receptor was identified in a person aged 40 to 85 with oral cavity squamous cell carcinoma. Sequenced material: PBMCs, taken before nivolumab (anti-PD-1) treatment. V and J are TRBV9 and TRBJ1-4; D unresolved. DNA for the CDR3: TGTGCCAGCAGCCCAAAAAGCCCCCTCGGTTCCGGTGAAAAACTGTTTTTT. It encodes CASSPKSPLGSGEKLFF.